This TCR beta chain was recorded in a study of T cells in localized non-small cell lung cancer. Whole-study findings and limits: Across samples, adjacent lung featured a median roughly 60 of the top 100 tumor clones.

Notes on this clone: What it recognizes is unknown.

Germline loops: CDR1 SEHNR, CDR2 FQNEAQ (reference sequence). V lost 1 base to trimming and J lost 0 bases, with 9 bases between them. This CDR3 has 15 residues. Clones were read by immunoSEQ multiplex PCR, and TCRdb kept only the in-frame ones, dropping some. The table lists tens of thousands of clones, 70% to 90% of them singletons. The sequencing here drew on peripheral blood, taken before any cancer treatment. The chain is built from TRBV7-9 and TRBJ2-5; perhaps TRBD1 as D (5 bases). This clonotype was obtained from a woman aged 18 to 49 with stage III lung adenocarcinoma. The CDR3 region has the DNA TGTGCCAGCAGCTTAGGACAGTACTACCAAGAGACCCAGTACTTC. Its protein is CASSLGQYYQETQYF.